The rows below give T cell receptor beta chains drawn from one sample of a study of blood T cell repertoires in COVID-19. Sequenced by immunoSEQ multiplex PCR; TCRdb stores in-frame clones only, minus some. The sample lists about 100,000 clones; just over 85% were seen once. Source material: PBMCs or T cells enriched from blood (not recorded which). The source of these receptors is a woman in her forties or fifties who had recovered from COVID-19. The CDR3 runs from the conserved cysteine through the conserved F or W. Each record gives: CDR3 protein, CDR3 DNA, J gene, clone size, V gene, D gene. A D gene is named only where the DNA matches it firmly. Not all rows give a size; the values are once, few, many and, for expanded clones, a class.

CDR3aa: CASSLPPYEQYF; CDR3nt: TGCGCCAGCAGTCTTCCCCCCTACGAGCAGTACTTC; j_gene: TRBJ2-7; abundance: NA; v_gene: TRBV5-1; d_gene: NA
CDR3aa: CAWSVPTGVDYEQYF; CDR3nt: TGTGCCTGGAGTGTACCGACAGGGGTCGACTACGAGCAGTACTTC; j_gene: TRBJ2-7; abundance: NA; v_gene: TRBV30; d_gene: TRBD1
CDR3aa: CASSSTGPPGNTEAFF; CDR3nt: TGTGCCAGCAGCTCAACTGGGCCCCCAGGAAACACTGAAGCTTTCTTT; j_gene: TRBJ1-1; abundance: NA; v_gene: TRBV7-3; d_gene: NA
CDR3aa: CASSFASGGAVTQYF; CDR3nt: TGTGCCAGCAGTTTCGCTAGCGGGGGGGCTGTAACGCAGTATTTT; j_gene: TRBJ2-3; abundance: once; v_gene: TRBV27; d_gene: TRBD2
CDR3aa: CASSRATEAFF; CDR3nt: TGTGCCAGCAGCAGGGCAACTGAAGCTTTCTTT; j_gene: TRBJ1-1; abundance: NA; v_gene: TRBV21-1; d_gene: NA
CDR3aa: CASSLVQGLGQPQHF; CDR3nt: TGTGCCAGCAGCCTCGTGCAGGGATTAGGGCAGCCCCAGCATTTT; j_gene: TRBJ1-5; abundance: NA; v_gene: TRBV28; d_gene: NA
CDR3aa: CASSQGTGGRETQYF; CDR3nt: TGCGCCAGCAGCCAGGGGACAGGAGGGAGAGAGACCCAGTACTTC; j_gene: TRBJ2-5; abundance: NA; v_gene: TRBV4-1; d_gene: TRBD1
CDR3aa: CASSPPPNRGTEAFF; CDR3nt: TGTGCCAGTAGTCCACCCCCCAACAGGGGTACTGAAGCTTTCTTT; j_gene: TRBJ1-1; abundance: few; v_gene: TRBV19; d_gene: TRBD1
CDR3aa: CASSYSASRGSYEQYF; CDR3nt: TGTGCCAGCAGTTACTCGGCTAGCAGGGGCTCCTACGAGCAGTACTTC; j_gene: TRBJ2-7; abundance: NA; v_gene: TRBV6-5; d_gene: NA
CDR3aa: CASSLDGGAPGELFF; CDR3nt: TGTGCCAGCAGCTTGGACGGGGGGGCCCCCGGGGAGCTGTTTTTT; j_gene: TRBJ2-2; abundance: NA; v_gene: TRBV5-4; d_gene: TRBD2
CDR3aa: CASSWDSYYGYTF; CDR3nt: TGCGCCAGCAGCTGGGACAGCTACTATGGCTACACCTTC; j_gene: TRBJ1-2; abundance: NA; v_gene: TRBV5-1; d_gene: TRBD1
CDR3aa: CAISESGGVQPQHF; CDR3nt: TGTGCCATCAGTGAGTCCGGAGGGGTTCAGCCCCAGCATTTT; j_gene: TRBJ1-5; abundance: NA; v_gene: TRBV10-3; d_gene: NA
CDR3aa: CASGWDRNKNTEAFF; CDR3nt: TGTGCTAGTGGTTGGGACAGAAACAAGAACACTGAAGCTTTCTTT; j_gene: TRBJ1-1; abundance: NA; v_gene: TRBV12-5; d_gene: TRBD1
CDR3aa: CASSPQTGNSYEQYF; CDR3nt: TGTGCCAGCAGCCCCCAGACAGGGAACTCCTACGAGCAGTACTTC; j_gene: TRBJ2-7; abundance: NA; v_gene: TRBV5-6; d_gene: TRBD1
CDR3aa: CASSRTSGSETQYF; CDR3nt: TGTGCCAGCAGCAGGACTAGCGGGAGTGAGACCCAGTACTTC; j_gene: TRBJ2-5; abundance: once; v_gene: TRBV11-2; d_gene: TRBD2
CDR3aa: CASSLAGQRYEQYF; CDR3nt: TGTGCCAGCAGTTTAGCAGGGCAAAGGTACGAGCAGTACTTC; j_gene: TRBJ2-7; abundance: NA; v_gene: TRBV27; d_gene: NA
CDR3aa: CASSLAGDRGYGYTF; CDR3nt: TGTGCCAGCAGCTTGGCCGGGGACAGGGGGTATGGCTACACCTTC; j_gene: TRBJ1-2; abundance: NA; v_gene: TRBV5-4; d_gene: TRBD1
CDR3aa: CASSLAGAVNQPQHF; CDR3nt: TGTGCCAGCAGTTTAGCAGGGGCGGTCAATCAGCCCCAGCATTTT; j_gene: TRBJ1-5; abundance: NA; v_gene: TRBV27; d_gene: NA
CDR3aa: CASSQSSGVYNEQFF; CDR3nt: TGTGCCAGCAGCCAGTCTTCCGGGGTTTACAATGAGCAGTTCTTC; j_gene: TRBJ2-1; abundance: NA; v_gene: TRBV4-2; d_gene: NA
CDR3aa: CASTSTGANTEAFF; CDR3nt: TGCGCCAGCACGAGTACAGGGGCGAACACTGAAGCTTTCTTT; j_gene: TRBJ1-1; abundance: NA; v_gene: TRBV5-1; d_gene: TRBD1
CDR3aa: CASSPDEGREDEQYF; CDR3nt: TGTGCCAGCAGCCCCGATGAGGGCAGGGAGGACGAGCAGTACTTC; j_gene: TRBJ2-7; abundance: NA; v_gene: TRBV11-2; d_gene: NA
CDR3aa: CASSMRDRGNEKLFF; CDR3nt: TGTGCCAGCAGTATGCGGGACAGGGGGAATGAAAAACTGTTTTTT; j_gene: TRBJ1-4; abundance: once; v_gene: TRBV27; d_gene: TRBD1
CDR3aa: CASSSLRGQADTQYF; CDR3nt: TGTGCCAGCAGCTCCCTCCGCGGGCAAGCAGATACGCAGTATTTT; j_gene: TRBJ2-3; abundance: NA; v_gene: TRBV7-8; d_gene: NA
CDR3aa: CASSLASGGQGQPQHF; CDR3nt: TGTGCCAGCAGTTTAGCCTCAGGGGGCCAGGGACAGCCCCAGCATTTT; j_gene: TRBJ1-5; abundance: NA; v_gene: TRBV28; d_gene: TRBD1
CDR3aa: CASSFSDRVTGELFF; CDR3nt: TGTGCCAGCAGCTTTTCGGACAGGGTGACCGGGGAGCTGTTTTTT; j_gene: TRBJ2-2; abundance: once; v_gene: TRBV5-6; d_gene: TRBD1
CDR3aa: CASSPRTGVDSPLHF; CDR3nt: TGCGCCAGCAGCCCGAGGACAGGAGTTGATTCACCCCTCCACTTT; j_gene: TRBJ1-6; abundance: NA; v_gene: TRBV5-1; d_gene: TRBD1
CDR3aa: CASSTQQGRETQYF; CDR3nt: TGTGCCAGCAGCACCCAACAGGGGAGAGAGACCCAGTACTTC; j_gene: TRBJ2-5; abundance: once; v_gene: TRBV5-4; d_gene: TRBD1
CDR3aa: CASSTLRDYNSYEQYF; CDR3nt: TGTGCCAGCAGCACACTCCGGGACTACAACTCCTACGAGCAGTACTTC; j_gene: TRBJ2-7; abundance: NA; v_gene: TRBV11-2; d_gene: TRBD2
CDR3aa: CASSHDGQDGYTF; CDR3nt: TGTGCCAGCAGCCACGACGGACAGGATGGCTACACCTTC; j_gene: TRBJ1-2; abundance: NA; v_gene: TRBV28; d_gene: TRBD1
CDR3aa: CASSPPATGGNEQFF; CDR3nt: TGTGCCAGCTCACCACCGGCGACAGGGGGGAATGAGCAGTTCTTC; j_gene: TRBJ2-1; abundance: NA; v_gene: TRBV18; d_gene: TRBD1
CDR3aa: CATSRGRAETQYF; CDR3nt: TGTGCCACCAGCAGAGGCCGAGCTGAGACCCAGTACTTC; j_gene: TRBJ2-5; abundance: once; v_gene: TRBV15; d_gene: NA
CDR3aa: CASSFPGTGGNYGYTF; CDR3nt: TGTGCCAGCAGTTTCCCCGGGACAGGGGGTAACTATGGCTACACCTTC; j_gene: TRBJ1-2; abundance: NA; v_gene: TRBV28; d_gene: TRBD1
CDR3aa: CSASLPLGIGRKTQYF; CDR3nt: TGCAGTGCCAGTCTCCCCTTGGGAATCGGGAGGAAGACCCAGTACTTC; j_gene: TRBJ2-5; abundance: NA; v_gene: TRBV20-1; d_gene: TRBD2
CDR3aa: CAMVGSTYEQYF; CDR3nt: TGTGCCATGGTGGGCTCGACCTACGAGCAGTACTTC; j_gene: TRBJ2-7; abundance: NA; v_gene: TRBV7-3; d_gene: NA
CDR3aa: CASSFQGEKLFF; CDR3nt: TGTGCCAGCAGTTTCCAGGGCGAAAAACTGTTTTTT; j_gene: TRBJ1-4; abundance: NA; v_gene: TRBV28; d_gene: NA
CDR3aa: CASSRPFSGNTIYF; CDR3nt: TGTGCCAGCAGCCGTCCCTTCTCTGGAAACACCATATATTTT; j_gene: TRBJ1-3; abundance: NA; v_gene: TRBV28; d_gene: NA
CDR3aa: CAVHLGGSNQPQHF; CDR3nt: TGTGCCGTACACCTCGGGGGGAGCAATCAGCCCCAGCATTTT; j_gene: TRBJ1-5; abundance: NA; v_gene: TRBV6-5; d_gene: NA